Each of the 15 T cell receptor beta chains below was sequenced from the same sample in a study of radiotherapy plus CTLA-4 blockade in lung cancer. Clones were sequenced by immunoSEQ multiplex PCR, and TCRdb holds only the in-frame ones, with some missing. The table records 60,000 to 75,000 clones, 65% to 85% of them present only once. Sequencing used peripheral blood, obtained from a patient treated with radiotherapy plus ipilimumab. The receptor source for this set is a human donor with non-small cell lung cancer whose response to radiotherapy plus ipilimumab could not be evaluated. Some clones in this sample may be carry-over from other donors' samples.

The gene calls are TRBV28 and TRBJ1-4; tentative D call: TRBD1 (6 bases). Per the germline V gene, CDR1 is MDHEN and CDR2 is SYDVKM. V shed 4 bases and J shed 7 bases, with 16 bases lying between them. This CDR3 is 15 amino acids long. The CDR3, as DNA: TGTGCCAGCAGTTCCACAGGGCTGGGACGTGAAAAACTGTTTTTT. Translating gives CASSSTGLGREKLFF.

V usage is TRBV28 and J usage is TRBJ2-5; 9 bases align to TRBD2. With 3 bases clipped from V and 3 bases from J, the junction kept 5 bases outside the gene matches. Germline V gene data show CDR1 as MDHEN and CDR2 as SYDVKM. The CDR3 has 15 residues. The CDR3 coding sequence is TGTGCCAGCAGTTTTAGCGGGGGCGAAGAAGAGACCCAGTACTTC. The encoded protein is CASSFSGGEEETQYF.

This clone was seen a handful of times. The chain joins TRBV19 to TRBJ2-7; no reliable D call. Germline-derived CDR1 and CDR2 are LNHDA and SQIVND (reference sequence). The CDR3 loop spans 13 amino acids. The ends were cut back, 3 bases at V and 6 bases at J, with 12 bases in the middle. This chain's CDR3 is CASSINDVAEQYF. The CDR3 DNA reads TGTGCCAGTAGTATTAATGACGTAGCCGAGCAGTACTTC.

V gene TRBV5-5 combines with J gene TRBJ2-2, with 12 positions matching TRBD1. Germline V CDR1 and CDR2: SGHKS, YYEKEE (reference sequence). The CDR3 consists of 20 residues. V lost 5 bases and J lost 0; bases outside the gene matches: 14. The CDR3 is CASRRSGQGAVGSNTGELFF. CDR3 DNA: TGTGCCAGCAGGAGGTCGGGACAGGGGGCCGTGGGCTCGAACACCGGGGAGCTGTTTTTT.

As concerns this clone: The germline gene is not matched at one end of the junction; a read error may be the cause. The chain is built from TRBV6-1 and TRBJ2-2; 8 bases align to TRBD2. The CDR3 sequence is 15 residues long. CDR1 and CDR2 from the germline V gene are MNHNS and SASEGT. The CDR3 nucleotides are TGTGCCGGCAGGGCGGGGGGTACGAACACCGGGGAGCTGTTTTTT. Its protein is CAGRAGGTNTGELFF.

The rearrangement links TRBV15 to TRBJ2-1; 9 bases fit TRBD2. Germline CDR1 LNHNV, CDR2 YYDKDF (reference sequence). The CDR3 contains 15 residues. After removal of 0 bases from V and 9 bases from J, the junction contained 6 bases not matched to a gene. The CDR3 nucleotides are TGTGCCACCAGCAGAGAAGGGACTAGCTTGAGTGAGCAGTTCTTC. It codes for CATSREGTSLSEQFF.

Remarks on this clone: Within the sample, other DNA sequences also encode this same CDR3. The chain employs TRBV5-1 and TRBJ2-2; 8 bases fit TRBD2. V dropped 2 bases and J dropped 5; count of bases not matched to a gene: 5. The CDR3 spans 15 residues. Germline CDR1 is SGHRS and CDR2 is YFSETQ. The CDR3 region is CASSLSGGETGELFF. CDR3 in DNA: TGCGCCAGCAGCTTAAGCGGGGGAGAGACCGGGGAGCTGTTTTTT. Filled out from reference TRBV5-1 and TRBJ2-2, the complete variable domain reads KAGVTQTPRYLIKTRGQQVTLSCSPISGHRSVSWYQQTPGQGLQFLFEYFSETQRNKGNFPGRFSGRQFSNSRSEMNVSTLELGDSALYLCASSLSGGETGELFFGEGSRLTVL.

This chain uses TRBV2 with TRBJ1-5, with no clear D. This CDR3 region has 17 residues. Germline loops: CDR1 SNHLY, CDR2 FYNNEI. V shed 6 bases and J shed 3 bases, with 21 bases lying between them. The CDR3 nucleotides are TGTGCCAGCAGGACCGATATGTTGGCGGGAGCCAATCAGCCCCAGCATTTT. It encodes CASRTDMLAGANQPQHF.

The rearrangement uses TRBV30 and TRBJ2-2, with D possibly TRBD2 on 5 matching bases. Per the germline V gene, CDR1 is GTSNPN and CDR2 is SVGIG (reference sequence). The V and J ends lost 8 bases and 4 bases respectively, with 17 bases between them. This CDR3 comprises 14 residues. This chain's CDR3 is CASEAGTFTGELFF. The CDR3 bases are TGTGCCAGCGAGGCGGGTACTTTCACCGGGGAGCTGTTTTTT. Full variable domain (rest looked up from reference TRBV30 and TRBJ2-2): SQTIHQWPATLVQPVGSPLSLECTVEGTSNPNLYWYRQAAGRGLQLLFYSVGIGQISSEVPQNLSASRPQDRQFILSSKKLLLSDSGFYLCASEAGTFTGELFFGEGSRLTVL.

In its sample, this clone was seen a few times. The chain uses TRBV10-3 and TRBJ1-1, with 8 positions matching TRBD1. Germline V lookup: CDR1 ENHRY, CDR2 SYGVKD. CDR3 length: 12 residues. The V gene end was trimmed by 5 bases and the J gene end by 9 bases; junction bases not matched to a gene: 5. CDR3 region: CAISSGTGQAFF. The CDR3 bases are TGTGCCATCAGTTCCGGGACAGGACAAGCTTTCTTT.

The CDR3 DNA reads as TGTGCCAGCAGCAGCCGGGACAGGGGCCGGTACACCGGGGAGCTGTTTTTT. Its translation: CASSSRDRGRYTGELFF. The V gene is TRBV7-9, the J gene TRBJ2-2; the match to TRBD1 covers 10 bases. The CDR3 covers 17 residues. The V gene end was trimmed by 5 bases and the J gene end by 3 bases; junction bases not matched to a gene: 9. Germline-derived CDR1 and CDR2 are SEHNR and FQNEAQ (reference sequence).

CDR3 amino acids: CASSLDPTSGGSTDTQYF. CDR3 DNA: TGCGCCAGCAGCTTGGACCCCACTTCAGGAGGGAGCACAGATACGCAGTATTTT. The V call is TRBV5-1, the J call TRBJ2-3, with D perhaps matching TRBD2 (6 bases). The CDR3 has 18 residues. V was trimmed by 0 bases and J by 0 bases, leaving 17 bases between them. CDR1 and CDR2 (germline): SGHRS, YFSETQ.

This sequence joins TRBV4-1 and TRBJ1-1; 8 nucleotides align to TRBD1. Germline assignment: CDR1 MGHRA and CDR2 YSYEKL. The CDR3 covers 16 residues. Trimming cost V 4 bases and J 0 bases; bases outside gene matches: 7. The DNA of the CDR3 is TGCGCCAGCAGCCTAGGGACAGGTTTCATGAACACTGAAGCTTTCTTT. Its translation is CASSLGTGFMNTEAFF.

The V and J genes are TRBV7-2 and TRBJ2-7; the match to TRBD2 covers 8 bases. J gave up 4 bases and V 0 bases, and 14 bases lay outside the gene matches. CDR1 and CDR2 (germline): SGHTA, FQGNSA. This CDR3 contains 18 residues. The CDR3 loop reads CASSLALDPGGPEYEQYF. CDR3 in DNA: TGTGCCAGCAGCTTAGCGCTCGACCCGGGGGGGCCAGAATACGAGCAGTACTTC.

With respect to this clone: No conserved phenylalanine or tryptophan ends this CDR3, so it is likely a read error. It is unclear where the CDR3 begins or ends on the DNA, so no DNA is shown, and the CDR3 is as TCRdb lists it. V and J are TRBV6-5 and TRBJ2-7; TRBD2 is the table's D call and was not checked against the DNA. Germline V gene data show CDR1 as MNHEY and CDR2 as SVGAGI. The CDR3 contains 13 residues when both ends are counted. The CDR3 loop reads CASRPWGEGASYL.